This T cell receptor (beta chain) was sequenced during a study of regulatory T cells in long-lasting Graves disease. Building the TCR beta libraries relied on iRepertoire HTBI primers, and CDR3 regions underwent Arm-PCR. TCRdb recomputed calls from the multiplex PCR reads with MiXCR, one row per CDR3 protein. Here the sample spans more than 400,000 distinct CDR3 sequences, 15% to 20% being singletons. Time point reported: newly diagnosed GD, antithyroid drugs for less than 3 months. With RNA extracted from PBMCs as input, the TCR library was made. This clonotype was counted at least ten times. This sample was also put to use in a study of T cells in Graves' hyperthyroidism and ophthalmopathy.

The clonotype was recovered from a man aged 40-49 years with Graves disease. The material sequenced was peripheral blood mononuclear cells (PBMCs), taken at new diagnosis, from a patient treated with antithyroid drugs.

In nucleotides, the CDR3 is TGTGCCAGCAGTTCTCTACTCCTAAGAGGGAACATTCAGTACTTC. Its protein product is CASSSLLLRGNIQYF. The rearrangement links TRBV27 to TRBJ2-4; D might be TRBD2 (5 bases). The length of the CDR3 is 15 residues. Trimming cost V 4 bases and J 7 bases, with 17 bases left between them. Germline-derived CDR1 and CDR2 are MNHEY and SMNVEV (reference sequence).